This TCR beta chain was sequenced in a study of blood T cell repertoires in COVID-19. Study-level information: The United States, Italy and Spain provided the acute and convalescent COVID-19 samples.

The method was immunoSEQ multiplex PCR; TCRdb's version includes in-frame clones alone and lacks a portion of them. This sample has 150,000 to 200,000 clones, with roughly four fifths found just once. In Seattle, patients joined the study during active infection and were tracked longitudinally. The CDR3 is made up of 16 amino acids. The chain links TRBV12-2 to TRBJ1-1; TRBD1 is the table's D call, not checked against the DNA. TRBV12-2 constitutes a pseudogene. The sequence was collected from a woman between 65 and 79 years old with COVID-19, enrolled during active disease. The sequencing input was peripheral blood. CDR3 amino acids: CASRFHRDRVNTEAFF. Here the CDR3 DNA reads TGTGCAAGTCGCTTTCACCGGGACAGGGTAAACACTGAAGCTTTCTTT.